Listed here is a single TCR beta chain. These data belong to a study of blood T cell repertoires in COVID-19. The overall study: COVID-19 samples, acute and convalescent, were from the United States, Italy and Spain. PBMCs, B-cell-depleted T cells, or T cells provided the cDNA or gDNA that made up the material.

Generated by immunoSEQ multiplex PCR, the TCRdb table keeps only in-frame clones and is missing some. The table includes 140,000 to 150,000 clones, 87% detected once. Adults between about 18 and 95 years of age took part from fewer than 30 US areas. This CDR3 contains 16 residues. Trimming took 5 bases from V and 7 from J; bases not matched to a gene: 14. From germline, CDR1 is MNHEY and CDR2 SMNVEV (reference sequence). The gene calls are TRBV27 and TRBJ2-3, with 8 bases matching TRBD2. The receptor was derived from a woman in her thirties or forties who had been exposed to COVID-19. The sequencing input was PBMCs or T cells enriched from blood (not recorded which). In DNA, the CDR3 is TGTGCCAGCAGTATTGATCCGGGACTAGACTACCATACGCAGTATTTT. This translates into CASSIDPGLDYHTQYF.